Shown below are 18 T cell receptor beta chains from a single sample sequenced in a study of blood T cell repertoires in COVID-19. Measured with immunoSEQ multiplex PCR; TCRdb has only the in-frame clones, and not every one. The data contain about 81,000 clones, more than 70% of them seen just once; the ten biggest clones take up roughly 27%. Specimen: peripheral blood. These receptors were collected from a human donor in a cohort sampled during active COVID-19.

The CDR3 protein is CASSLGLAGGTDTQYF. The CDR3, as DNA: TGTGCCAGCAGCCTCGGACTAGCGGGGGGCACAGATACGCAGTATTTT. The chain couples TRBV11-2 to TRBJ2-3, with TRBD2 matching over 13 bases. Germline loops: CDR1 SGHAT, CDR2 FQNNGV. Trimming took 5 bases from V and 1 from J; bases not matched to a gene: 3. The CDR3 consists of 16 residues.

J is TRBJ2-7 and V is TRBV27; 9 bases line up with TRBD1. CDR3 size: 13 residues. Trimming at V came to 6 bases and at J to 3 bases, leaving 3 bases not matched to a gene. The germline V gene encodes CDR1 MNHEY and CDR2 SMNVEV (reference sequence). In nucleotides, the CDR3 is TGTGCCAGCAGACCGGGACAGGGCTACGAGCAGTACTTC. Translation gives CASRPGQGYEQYF.

CDR3 residues: CASRSTSGLNEQYF. CDR3 sequence (DNA): TGTGCCAGCAGATCGACTAGCGGGCTAAACGAGCAGTACTTC. The chain employs TRBV6-5 and TRBJ2-7, with 10 bases that match TRBD2. CDR1 and CDR2 (germline): MNHEY, SVGAGI. The CDR3 runs to 14 residues. V lost 6 bases to trimming and J lost 5 bases; unmatched junction nucleotides: 7.

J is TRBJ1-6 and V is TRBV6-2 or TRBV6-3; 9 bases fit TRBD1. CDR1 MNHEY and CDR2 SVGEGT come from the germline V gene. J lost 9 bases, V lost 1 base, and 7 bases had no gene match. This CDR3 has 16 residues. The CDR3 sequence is CASSYYGDRATSPLHF. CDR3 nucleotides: TGTGCCAGCAGTTACTACGGGGACAGGGCGACTTCACCCCTCCACTTT.

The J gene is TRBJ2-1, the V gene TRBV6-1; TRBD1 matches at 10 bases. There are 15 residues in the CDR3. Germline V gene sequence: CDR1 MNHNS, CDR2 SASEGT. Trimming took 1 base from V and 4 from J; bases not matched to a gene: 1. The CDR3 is CASSEGQGAYNEQFF. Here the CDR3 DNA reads TGTGCCAGCAGTGAAGGACAGGGGGCATACAATGAGCAGTTCTTC.

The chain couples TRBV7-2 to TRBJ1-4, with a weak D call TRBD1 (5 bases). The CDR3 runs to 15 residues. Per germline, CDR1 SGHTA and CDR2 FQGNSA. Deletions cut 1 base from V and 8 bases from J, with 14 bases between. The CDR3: CASSLGYRSREKLFF. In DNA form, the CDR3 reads TGTGCCAGCAGCTTAGGCTACAGGAGTAGGGAAAAACTGTTTTTT.

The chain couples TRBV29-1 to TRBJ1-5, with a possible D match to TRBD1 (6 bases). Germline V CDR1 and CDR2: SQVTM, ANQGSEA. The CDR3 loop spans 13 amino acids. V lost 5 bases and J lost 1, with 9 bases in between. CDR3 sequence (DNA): TGCAGCGTTAAAACAGGGAGCAATCAGCCCCAGCATTTT. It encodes CSVKTGSNQPQHF.

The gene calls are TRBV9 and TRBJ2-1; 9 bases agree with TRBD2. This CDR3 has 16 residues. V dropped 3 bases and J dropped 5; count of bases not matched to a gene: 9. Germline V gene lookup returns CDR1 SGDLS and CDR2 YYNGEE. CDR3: CASSAPGTSRNNEQFF. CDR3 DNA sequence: TGTGCCAGCAGCGCCCCCGGGACTAGCCGAAACAATGAGCAGTTCTTC. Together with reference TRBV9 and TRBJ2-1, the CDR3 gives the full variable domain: DSGVTQTPKHLITATGQRVTLRCSPRSGDLSVYWYQQSLDQGLQFLIQYYNGEERAKGNILERFSAQQFPDLHSELNLSSLELGDSALYFCASSAPGTSRNNEQFFGPGTRLTVL.

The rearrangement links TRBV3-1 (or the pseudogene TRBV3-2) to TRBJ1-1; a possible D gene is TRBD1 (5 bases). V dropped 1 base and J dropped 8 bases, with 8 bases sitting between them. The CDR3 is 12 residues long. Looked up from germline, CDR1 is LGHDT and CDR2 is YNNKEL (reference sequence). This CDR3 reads CASSQAGGEAFF. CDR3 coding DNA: TGTGCCAGCAGCCAAGCGGGGGGAGAAGCTTTCTTT.

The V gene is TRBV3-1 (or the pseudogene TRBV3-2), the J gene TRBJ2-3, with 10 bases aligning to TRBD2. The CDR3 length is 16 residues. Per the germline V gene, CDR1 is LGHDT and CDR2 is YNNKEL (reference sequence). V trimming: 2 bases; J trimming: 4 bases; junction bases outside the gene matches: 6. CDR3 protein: CASSQRGAGGADTQYF. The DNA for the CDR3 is TGTGCCAGCAGCCAAAGGGGAGCGGGGGGGGCAGATACGCAGTATTTT.

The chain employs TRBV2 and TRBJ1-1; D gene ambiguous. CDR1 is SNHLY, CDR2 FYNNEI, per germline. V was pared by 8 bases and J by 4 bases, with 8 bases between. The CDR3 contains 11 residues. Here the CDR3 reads CASGRATEAFF. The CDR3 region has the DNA TGTGCCAGCGGGAGGGCCACTGAAGCTTTCTTT.

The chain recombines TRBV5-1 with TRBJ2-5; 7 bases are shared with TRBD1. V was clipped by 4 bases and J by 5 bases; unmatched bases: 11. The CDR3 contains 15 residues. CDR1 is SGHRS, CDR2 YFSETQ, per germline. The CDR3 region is CASSMGDSGRETQYF. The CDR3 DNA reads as TGCGCCAGCAGCATGGGGGACAGCGGTCGGGAGACCCAGTACTTC.

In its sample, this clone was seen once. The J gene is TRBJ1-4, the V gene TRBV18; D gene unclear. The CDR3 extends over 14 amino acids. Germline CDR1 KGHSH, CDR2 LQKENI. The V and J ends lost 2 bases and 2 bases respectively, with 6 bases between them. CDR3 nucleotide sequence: TGTGCCAGCTCACCAGAGGGCACTAATGAAAAACTGTTTTTT. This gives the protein CASSPEGTNEKLFF.

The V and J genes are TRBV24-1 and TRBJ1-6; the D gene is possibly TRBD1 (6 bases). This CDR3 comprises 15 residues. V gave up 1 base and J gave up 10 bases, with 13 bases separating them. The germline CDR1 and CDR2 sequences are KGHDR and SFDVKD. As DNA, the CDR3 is TGTGCCACCAGTGATTTAGGCAGGGGTGGATCACCCCTCCACTTT. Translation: CATSDLGRGGSPLHF.

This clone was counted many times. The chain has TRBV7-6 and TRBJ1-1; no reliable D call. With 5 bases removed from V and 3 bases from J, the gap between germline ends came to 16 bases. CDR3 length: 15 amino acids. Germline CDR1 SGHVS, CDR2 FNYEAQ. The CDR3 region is CASSAHTSSDTEAFF. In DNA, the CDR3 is TGTGCCAGCAGCGCTCATACAAGCAGCGACACTGAAGCTTTCTTT.

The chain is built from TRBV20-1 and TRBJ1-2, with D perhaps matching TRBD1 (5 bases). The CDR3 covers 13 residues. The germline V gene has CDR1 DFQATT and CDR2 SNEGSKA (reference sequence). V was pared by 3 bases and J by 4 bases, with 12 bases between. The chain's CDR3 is CSASPGPGYGYTF. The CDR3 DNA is TGCAGTGCTAGTCCAGGGCCAGGCTATGGCTACACCTTC.

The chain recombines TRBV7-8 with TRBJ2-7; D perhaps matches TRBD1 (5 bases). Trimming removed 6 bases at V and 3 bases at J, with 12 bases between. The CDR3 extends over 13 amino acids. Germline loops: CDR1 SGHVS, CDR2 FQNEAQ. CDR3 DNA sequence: TGTGCCAGCAGTCTTAACAGGAACTACGAGCAGTACTTC. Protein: CASSLNRNYEQYF. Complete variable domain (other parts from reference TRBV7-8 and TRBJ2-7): GAGVSQSPRYKVAKRGQDVALRCDPISGHVSLFWYQQALGQGPEFLTYFQNEAQLDKSGLPSDRFFAERPEGSVSTLKIQRTQQEDSAVYLCASSLNRNYEQYFGPGTRLTVT.

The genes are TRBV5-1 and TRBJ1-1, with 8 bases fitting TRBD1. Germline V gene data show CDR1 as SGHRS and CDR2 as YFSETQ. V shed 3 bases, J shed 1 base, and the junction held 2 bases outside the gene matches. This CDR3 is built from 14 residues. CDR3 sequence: CASSSTGGNTEAFF. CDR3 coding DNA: TGCGCCAGCAGCTCCACAGGGGGGAACACTGAAGCTTTCTTT.